There are many counts of the clone carrying this T cell receptor beta chain. The record originates from a study of T-cell reconstitution after alpha-beta-depleted transplantation in children. The authors prepared the TCRbeta library with unique molecular identifiers. TCRdb used MiXCR to reprocess the PCR reads, holding one entry per CDR3 protein. The sample lists 100,000 to 120,000 distinct CDR3 sequences, under 13% seen once, with 8% in the top ten. V lost 3 bases and J 6 bases, leaving 9 bases between the germline ends. Germline lookup yields CDR1 MNHEY and CDR2 SMNVEV (reference sequence). The CDR3 runs to 13 residues.

The specimen was PBMCs from the stem cell graft donor, collected from the stem cell graft. The source of this sequence is a human donor who donated a stem cell graft to a child with acute lymphoblastic leukemia. The chain employs TRBV27 and TRBJ2-1; D gene ambiguous. The CDR3: CASSFLGSNEQFF. CDR3 DNA sequence: TGTGCCAGCAGTTTTTTAGGGTCCAATGAGCAGTTCTTC.